This TCR beta chain was sequenced for a study of read filtering for tumor transcriptome and immune sequencing (dated by TCRdb to the early 2020s). For the study in its entirety: The cohort had 16 to 20 male and some 15 female patients with a mean age of roughly 66 years, ranging from about 45 to 85. By revised international staging, fewer than ten patients were R-ISS I, 16 were R-ISS II and about seven were R-ISS III. TCR-region mapped reads per sample ranged from about 4.05 to 11 million with IR-seq versus only about 85 to 1273 with RNA-seq. Whole-transcriptome libraries were prepared with the TruSeq RNA Access Library Prep Kit after DNase treatment. One of the main goals was to work out a read-filtering strategy for immune repertoire data, in particular whether clonotypes backed by only a single read should be removed. Using the same bone marrow samples, the study compared TCR repertoires obtained by targeted immune repertoire sequencing with those obtained by bulk whole-transcriptome sequencing.

This clonotype occurred a few times. It lacks a known antigen. Base quality data are lacking; no much larger clone is found one base away. What the work shows at the level of the full study, not this receptor alone: Single-read clonotypes made up around 85% of clonotypes but only about 4% of total reads in IR-seq, compared with around 70% of clonotypes and 40% to 55% of reads in RNA-seq. Compared with RNA-seq, IR-seq captured clonotypes at much higher depth and more reliably, and a smaller IR-seq throughput was enough to identify most shared clonotypes. When single-read clonotypes were removed, the proportions of shared clonotypes in IR-seq and RNA-seq correlated more strongly. The sorted CD138-negative fraction was composed of a mixed bone marrow immune population rather than of purified T cells.

TCR libraries were built from approximately 400 ng RNA with the Immunoverse kit, using molecular barcoded adaptors covering alpha/delta and beta/gamma chains. TCR library preparation used the same RNA that went into transcriptome sequencing. TCR libraries were sequenced on an Illumina HiSeq 4000 with 2 x 150 cycles. On the authors' methods: MiXCR aligned TCR reads to human V, D, J and C references and assembled the aligned reads into CDR3 clonotypes, with quality filtering and error correction included. The tcR package in R was used to analyze clonotype counts and gene usage diversity. Raw mapping reads were checked after the RNA-seq reads had been mapped by STAR aligner version 2.5.3a onto the human GRCh37 genome. To test how sequencing depth affects detected clonotypes, IR-seq fastq files were randomly downsampled with Seqtk 1.3. TCRdb redid the processing of the public reads, applying fastp at Q25 and MiXCR, and retained in-frame beta chains. Rows matching on CDR3 protein sequence are summarized as one entry with the most common DNA and genes. The V and J calls were not made by the authors but by TCRdb's processing. Within this sample are 100,000 to 150,000 distinct CDR3 sequences, with 13% of them counted one time only. The ten largest clonotypes hold under 9% of the sample.

Bone marrow was sampled from every patient at the time of active disease. Ficoll-Hypaque density gradient centrifugation was used to isolate the bone marrow mononuclear cells. To remove myeloma plasma cells, the cells were labeled with CD138 magnetic microbeads on a MACS separator, and CD138-negative cells were then collected by negative selection. Purity of the isolated cells was checked by flow cytometry on an Attune NxT using CD138 antibodies. TRIzol reagent was used to extract total RNA, and a NanoDrop spectrophotometer was used to quantify the extracted RNA. For each patient, paired RNA-seq and IR-seq were run on the CD138-negative bone marrow sample from that patient. Spanning cysteine to phenylalanine, the CDR3 consists of 15 amino acids. The only DNA kept is the CDR3, 45 bases in frame from the first base. According to the germline V gene, CDR1 reads MNHEY and CDR2 reads SVGAGI. The germline V end is reduced by 4 bases and the J end by 7 bases; junction bases left unmatched: 7.

This chain joins TRBV6-5 to TRBJ1-4, with 9 bases aligning to TRBD1. This TCR derives from a donor at least 40 years old with multiple myeloma. Input material: a population of CD138-negative cells sorted from bone marrow. The intended sense of this specimen's cell subset or site label: bone marrow mononuclear cells depleted of CD138+ plasma/myeloma cells by negative magnetic selection. The CDR3 sequence is CASSSGTGLGEKLFF. Here is the DNA: TGTGCCAGCAGTTCCGGGACAGGGCTTGGTGAAAAACTGTTTTTT.